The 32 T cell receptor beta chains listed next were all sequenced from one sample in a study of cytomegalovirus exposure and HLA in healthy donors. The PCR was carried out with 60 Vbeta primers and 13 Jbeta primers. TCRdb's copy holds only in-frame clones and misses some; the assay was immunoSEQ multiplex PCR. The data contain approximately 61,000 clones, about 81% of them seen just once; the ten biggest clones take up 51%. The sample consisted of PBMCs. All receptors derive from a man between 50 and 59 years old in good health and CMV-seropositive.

This CDR3 reads CASRRTGTGELFF. CDR3 coding DNA: TGTGCCAGCAGGCGCACAGGTACCGGGGAGCTGTTTTTT. This chain uses TRBV2 with TRBJ2-2; perhaps TRBD1 as D (5 bases). V lost 6 bases, J lost 5 bases, and 10 bases lay in between. From germline, CDR1 is SNHLY and CDR2 FYNNEI. The CDR3 has 13 amino acids.

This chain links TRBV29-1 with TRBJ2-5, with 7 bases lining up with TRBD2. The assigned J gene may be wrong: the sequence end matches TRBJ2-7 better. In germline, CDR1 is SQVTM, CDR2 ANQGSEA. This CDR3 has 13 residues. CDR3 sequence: CSGGTSESYEQYF. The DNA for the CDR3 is TGCAGCGGGGGAACTAGCGAATCCTACGAGCAGTACTTC.

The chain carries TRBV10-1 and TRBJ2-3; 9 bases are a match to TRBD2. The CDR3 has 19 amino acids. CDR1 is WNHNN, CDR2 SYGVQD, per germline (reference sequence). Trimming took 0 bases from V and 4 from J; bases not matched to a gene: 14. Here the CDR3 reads CASSESVLAGPNDADTQYF. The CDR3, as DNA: TGCGCCAGCAGTGAGTCGGTCCTAGCGGGACCCAACGACGCAGATACGCAGTATTTT.

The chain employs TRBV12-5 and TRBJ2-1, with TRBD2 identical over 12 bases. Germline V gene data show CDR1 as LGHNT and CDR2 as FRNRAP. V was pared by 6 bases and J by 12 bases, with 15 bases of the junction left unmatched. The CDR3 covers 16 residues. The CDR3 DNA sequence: TGTGCTAGTGGCCACTCCTCTAGCGGGAGGGCCTCTGGGCAGTTCTTC. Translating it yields CASGHSSSGRASGQFF.

CDR3 amino acids: CASSVRLDGEQFF. The CDR3 region has the DNA TGTGCCAGCAGCGTGAGACTAGATGGTGAGCAGTTCTTC. This chain uses TRBV11-2 with TRBJ2-1, with TRBD2 as a possible D gene (6 bases). Germline CDR1 reads SGHAT; CDR2 reads FQNNGV. With 5 bases removed from V and 9 bases from J, the gap between germline ends came to 14 bases. The CDR3 is 13 residues long.

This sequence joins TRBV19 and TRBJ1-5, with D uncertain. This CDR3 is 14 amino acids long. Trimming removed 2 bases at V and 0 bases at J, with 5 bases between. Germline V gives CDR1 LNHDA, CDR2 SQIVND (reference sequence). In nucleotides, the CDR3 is TGTGCCAGTAGTATATTTAATAGCAATCAGCCCCAGCATTTT. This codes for CASSIFNSNQPQHF.

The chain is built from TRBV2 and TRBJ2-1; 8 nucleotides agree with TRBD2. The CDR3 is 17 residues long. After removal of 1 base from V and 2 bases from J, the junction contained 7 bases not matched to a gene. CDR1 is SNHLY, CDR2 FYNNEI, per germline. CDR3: CASSEVGSSGPYNEQFF. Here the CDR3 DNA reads TGTGCCAGCAGTGAAGTAGGGTCTAGCGGGCCCTACAATGAGCAGTTCTTC.

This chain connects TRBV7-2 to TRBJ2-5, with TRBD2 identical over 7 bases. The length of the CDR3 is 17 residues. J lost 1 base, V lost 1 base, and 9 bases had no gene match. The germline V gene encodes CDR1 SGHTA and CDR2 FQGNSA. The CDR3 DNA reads TGTGCCAGCAGCTTAGGGGGGAGGGCAGGGCGCCAAGAGACCCAGTACTTC. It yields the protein CASSLGGRAGRQETQYF.

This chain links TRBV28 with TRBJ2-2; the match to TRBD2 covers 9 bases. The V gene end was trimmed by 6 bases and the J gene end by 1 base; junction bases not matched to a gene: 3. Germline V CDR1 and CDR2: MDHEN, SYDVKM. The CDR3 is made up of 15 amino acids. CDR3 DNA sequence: TGTGCCAGCAGGAAACTAGCGGGGAACACCGGGGAGCTGTTTTTT. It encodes CASRKLAGNTGELFF.

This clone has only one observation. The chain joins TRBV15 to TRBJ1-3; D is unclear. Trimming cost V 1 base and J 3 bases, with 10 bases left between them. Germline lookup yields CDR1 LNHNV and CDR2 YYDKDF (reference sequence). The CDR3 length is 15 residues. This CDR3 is CATSRVRGGGNTIYF. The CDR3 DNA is TGTGCCACCAGCAGAGTACGGGGTGGTGGAAACACCATATATTTT.

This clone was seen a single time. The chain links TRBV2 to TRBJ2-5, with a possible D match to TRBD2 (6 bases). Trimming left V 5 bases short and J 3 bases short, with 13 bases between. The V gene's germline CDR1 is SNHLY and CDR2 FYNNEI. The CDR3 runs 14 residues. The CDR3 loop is CASSRLVVEETQYF. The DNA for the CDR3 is TGTGCCAGCAGTCGACTAGTAGTTGAAGAGACCCAGTACTTC.

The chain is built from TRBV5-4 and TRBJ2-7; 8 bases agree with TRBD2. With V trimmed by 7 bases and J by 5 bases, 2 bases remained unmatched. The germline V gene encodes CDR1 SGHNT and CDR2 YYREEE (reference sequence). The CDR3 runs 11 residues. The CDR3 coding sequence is TGTGCCAGCGCCGGGGGGGACGAGCAGTACTTC. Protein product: CASAGGDEQYF.

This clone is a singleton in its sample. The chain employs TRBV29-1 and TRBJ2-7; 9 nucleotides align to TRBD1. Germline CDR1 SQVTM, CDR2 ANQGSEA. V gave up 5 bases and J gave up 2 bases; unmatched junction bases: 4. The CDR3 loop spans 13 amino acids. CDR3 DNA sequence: TGCAGCGTTCATGACAGGGGGACCTACGAGCAGTACTTC. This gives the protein CSVHDRGTYEQYF.

The CDR3 DNA sequence: TGTGCCTGGACCCTTGGAAACACCATATATTTT. Translating it yields CAWTLGNTIYF. This chain connects TRBV30 to TRBJ1-3; D uncertain. CDR3 size: 11 residues. The V gene's germline CDR1 is GTSNPN and CDR2 SVGIG (reference sequence). The germline V and J ends were trimmed by 4 bases and 3 bases, with 4 bases remaining between them.

The CDR3 loop is CASREARISGELFF. CDR3 DNA: TGTGCCAGCAGAGAGGCCCGGATTTCCGGGGAGCTGTTTTTT. The gene calls are TRBV6-1 and TRBJ2-2; D gene uncertain. Germline V lookup: CDR1 MNHNS, CDR2 SASEGT. V was trimmed by 6 bases and J by 6 bases, leaving 14 bases between them. The CDR3 is 14 amino acids.

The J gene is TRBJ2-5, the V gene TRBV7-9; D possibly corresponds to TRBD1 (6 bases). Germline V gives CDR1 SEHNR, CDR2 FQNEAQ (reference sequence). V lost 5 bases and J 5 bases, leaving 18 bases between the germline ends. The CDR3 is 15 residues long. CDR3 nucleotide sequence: TGTGCCAGCAGCCAAGATGACAGGCTTGGGGAGACCCAGTACTTC. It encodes CASSQDDRLGETQYF.

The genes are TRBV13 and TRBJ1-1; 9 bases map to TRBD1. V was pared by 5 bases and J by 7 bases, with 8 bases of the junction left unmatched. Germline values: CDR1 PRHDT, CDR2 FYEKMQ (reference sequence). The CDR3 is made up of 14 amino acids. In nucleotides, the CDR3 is TGTGCCAGCAGCCAGGACAGGGGTAGCGGTGAAGCTTTCTTT. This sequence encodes CASSQDRGSGEAFF.

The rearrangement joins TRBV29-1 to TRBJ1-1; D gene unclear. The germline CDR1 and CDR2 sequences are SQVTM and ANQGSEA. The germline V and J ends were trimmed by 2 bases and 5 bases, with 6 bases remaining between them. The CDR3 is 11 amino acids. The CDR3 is CSVERRTEAFF. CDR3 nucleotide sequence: TGCAGCGTTGAACGCAGGACTGAAGCTTTCTTT. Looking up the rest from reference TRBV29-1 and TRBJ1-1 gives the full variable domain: SAVISQKPSRDICQRGTSLTIQCQVDSQVTMMFWYRQQPGQSLTLIATANQGSEATYESGFVIDKFPISRPNLTFSTLTVSNMSPEDSSIYLCSVERRTEAFFGQGTRLTVV.

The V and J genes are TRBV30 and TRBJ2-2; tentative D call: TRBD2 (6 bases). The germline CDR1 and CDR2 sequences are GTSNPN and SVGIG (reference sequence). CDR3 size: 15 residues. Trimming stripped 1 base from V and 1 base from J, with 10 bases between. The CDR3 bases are TGTGCCTGGAGTGAGGCGGGAAAGAACACCGGGGAGCTGTTTTTT. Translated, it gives CAWSEAGKNTGELFF.

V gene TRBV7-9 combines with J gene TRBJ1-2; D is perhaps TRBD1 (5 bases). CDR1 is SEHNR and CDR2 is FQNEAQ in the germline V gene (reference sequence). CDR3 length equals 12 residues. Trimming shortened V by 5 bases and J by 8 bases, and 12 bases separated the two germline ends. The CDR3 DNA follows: TGTGCCAGCAGCCCACAGGATTGGGGCTACACCTTC. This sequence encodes CASSPQDWGYTF. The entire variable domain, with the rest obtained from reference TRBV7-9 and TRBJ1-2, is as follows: DTGVSQNPRHKITKRGQNVTFRCDPISEHNRLYWYRQTLGQGPEFLTYFQNEAQLEKSRLLSDRFSAERPKGSFSTLEIQRTEQGDSAMYLCASSPQDWGYTFGSGTRLTVV.

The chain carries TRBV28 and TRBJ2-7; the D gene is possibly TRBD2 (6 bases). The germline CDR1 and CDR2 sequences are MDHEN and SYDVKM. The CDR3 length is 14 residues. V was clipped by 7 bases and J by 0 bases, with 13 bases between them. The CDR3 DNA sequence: TGTGCCAGCACCTTGGAGGGGAGCTCCTACGAGCAGTACTTC. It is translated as CASTLEGSSYEQYF.

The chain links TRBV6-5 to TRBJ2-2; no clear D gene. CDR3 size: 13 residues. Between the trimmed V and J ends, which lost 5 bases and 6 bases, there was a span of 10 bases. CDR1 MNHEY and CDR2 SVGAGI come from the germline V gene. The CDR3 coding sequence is TGTGCCAGCAGTGTAACATATGCCGGGGAGCTGTTTTTT. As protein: CASSVTYAGELFF.

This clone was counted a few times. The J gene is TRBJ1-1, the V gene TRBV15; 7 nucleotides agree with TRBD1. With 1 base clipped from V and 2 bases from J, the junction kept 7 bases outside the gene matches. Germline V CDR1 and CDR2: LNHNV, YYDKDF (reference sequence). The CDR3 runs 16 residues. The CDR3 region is CATSRVGDRPNTEAFF. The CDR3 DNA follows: TGTGCCACCAGCAGAGTTGGGGACAGACCTAACACTGAAGCTTTCTTT. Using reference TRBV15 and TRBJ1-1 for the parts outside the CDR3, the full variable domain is DAMVIQNPRYQVTQFGKPVTLSCSQTLNHNVMYWYQQKSSQAPKLLFHYYDKDFNNEADTPDNFQSRRPNTSFCFLDIRSPGLGDTAMYLCATSRVGDRPNTEAFFGQGTRLTVV.

The CDR3 DNA is TGTGCCAGCAGCTTAGCGACAGGATACAATGAGCAGTTCTTC. Protein: CASSLATGYNEQFF. The chain couples TRBV11-1 to TRBJ2-1, with TRBD1 as a possible D gene (6 bases). This CDR3 has 14 residues. Per germline, CDR1 SGHAT and CDR2 FQDESV (reference sequence). V was clipped by 0 bases and J by 4 bases, with 7 bases between them.

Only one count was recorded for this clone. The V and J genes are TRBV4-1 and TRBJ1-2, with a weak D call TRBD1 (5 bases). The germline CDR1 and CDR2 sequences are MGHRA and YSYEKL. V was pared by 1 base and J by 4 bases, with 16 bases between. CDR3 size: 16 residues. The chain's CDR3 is CASSQARGTGLYGYTF. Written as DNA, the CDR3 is TGCGCCAGCAGCCAAGCGCGGGGGACCGGGCTCTATGGCTACACCTTC.

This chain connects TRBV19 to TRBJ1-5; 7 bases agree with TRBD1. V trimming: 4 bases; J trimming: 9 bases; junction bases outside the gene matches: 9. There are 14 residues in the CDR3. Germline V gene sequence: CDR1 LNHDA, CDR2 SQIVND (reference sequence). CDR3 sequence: CASSTDRVLAPQHF. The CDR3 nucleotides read TGTGCCAGTAGTACAGACAGGGTACTGGCGCCCCAGCATTTT.

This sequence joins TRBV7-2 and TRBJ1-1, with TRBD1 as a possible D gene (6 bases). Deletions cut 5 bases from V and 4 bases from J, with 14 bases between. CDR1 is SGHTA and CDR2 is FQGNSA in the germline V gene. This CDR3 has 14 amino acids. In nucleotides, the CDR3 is TGTGCCAGCAGCCTTTCCAGGGGCACCACTGAAGCTTTCTTT. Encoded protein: CASSLSRGTTEAFF.

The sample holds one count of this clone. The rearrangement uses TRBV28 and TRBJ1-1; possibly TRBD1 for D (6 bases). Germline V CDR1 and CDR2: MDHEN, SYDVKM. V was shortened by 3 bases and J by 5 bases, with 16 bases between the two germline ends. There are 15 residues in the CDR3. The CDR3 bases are TGTGCCAGCAGTTTGGTACCGGGAGGGGGAACTGAAGCTTTCTTT. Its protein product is CASSLVPGGGTEAFF.

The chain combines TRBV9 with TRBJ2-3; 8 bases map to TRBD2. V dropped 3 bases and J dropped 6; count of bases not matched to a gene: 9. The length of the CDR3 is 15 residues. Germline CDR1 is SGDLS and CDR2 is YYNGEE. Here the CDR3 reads CASSAPRGGLDTQYF. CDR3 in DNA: TGTGCCAGCAGCGCCCCCCGGGGGGGTTTGGATACGCAGTATTTT. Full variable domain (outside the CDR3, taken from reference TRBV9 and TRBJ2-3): DSGVTQTPKHLITATGQRVTLRCSPRSGDLSVYWYQQSLDQGLQFLIQYYNGEERAKGNILERFSAQQFPDLHSELNLSSLELGDSALYFCASSAPRGGLDTQYFGPGTRLTVL.

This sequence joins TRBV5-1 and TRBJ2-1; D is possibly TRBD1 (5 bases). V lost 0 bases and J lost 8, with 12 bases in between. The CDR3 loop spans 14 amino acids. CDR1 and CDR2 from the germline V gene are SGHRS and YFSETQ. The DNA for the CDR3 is TGCGCCAGCAGCTTGGGGCAGGGTAGAGATGAGCAGTTCTTC. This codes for CASSLGQGRDEQFF.

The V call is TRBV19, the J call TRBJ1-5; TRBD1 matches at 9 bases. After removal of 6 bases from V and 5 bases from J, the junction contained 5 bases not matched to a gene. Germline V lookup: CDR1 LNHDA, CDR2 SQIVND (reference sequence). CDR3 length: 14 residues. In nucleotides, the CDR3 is TGTGCCAGTAGGGAGGACAGGGGAGATCAGCCCCAGCATTTT. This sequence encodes CASREDRGDQPQHF. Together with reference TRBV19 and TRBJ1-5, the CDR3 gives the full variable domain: DGGITQSPKYLFRKEGQNVTLSCEQNLNHDAMYWYRQDPGQGLRLIYYSQIVNDFQKGDIAEGYSVSREKKESFPLTVTSAQKNPTAFYLCASREDRGDQPQHFGDGTRLSIL.

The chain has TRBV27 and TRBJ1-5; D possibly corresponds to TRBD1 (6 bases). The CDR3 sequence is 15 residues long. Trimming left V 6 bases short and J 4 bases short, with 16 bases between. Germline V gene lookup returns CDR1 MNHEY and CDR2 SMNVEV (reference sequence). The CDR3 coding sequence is TGTGCCAGCAGAAATTCAGGACAGTTTAATCAGCCCCAGCATTTT. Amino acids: CASRNSGQFNQPQHF.